The 10 T cell receptor beta chains below were found in one sample sequenced in a study of CD8 T cells in ankylosing spondylitis. General observations from the study: It appeared that ankylosing spondylitis blood was characterized by a TCR beta motif of eight highly homologous variants.

One entry per CDR3 protein, called by TCRdb with MiXCR from the 5' RACE reads. The sample has around 480,000 distinct CDR3 sequences, 15% to 20% seen once. Their specific antigens are unknown. The source material was blood, either unsorted or a sorted T cell fraction (not recorded which). The receptor source for this set is a male donor with ankylosing spondylitis.

The V and J genes are TRBV25-1 and TRBJ2-5, with D unclear. CDR1 and CDR2 from the germline V gene are MGHDK and SYGVNS. The germline V and J ends were trimmed by 1 base and 3 bases, with 3 bases remaining between them. This CDR3 comprises 12 residues. Here the CDR3 DNA reads TGTGCCAGCAGTGAATGGGAAGAGACCCAGTACTTC. This codes for CASSEWEETQYF.

This clonotype was counted only a few times. This chain uses TRBV12-3 or TRBV12-4 with TRBJ1-2; D uncertain. Trimming removed 7 bases from V and 4 bases from J, with 13 bases in between. The CDR3 is 13 amino acids. The chain's CDR3 is CASTGVKGYGYTF. The CDR3 DNA is TGTGCCAGCACCGGCGTGAAGGGCTATGGCTACACCTTC.

The chain joins TRBV6-2 or TRBV6-3 to TRBJ2-7, with D perhaps given as TRBD1 or TRBD2 (7 bases each). The CDR3 is 14 amino acids. The V end lost 2 bases, the J end lost 3 bases, and 11 bases lay between the germline ends. CDR1 and CDR2 from the germline V gene are MNHEY and SVGEGT. In DNA form, the CDR3 reads TGTGCCAGCAGTTACCAGGGGGGGGGCTACGAGCAGTACTTC. The encoded protein is CASSYQGGGYEQYF.

This clonotype appeared many times. This chain joins TRBV3-1 and TRBJ1-1; TRBD1 is a possible D gene (6 bases). CDR3 length: 16 residues. Germline CDR1 is LGHDT and CDR2 is YNNKEL (reference sequence). V was pared by 1 base and J by 0 bases, with 12 bases between. This chain's CDR3 is CASSQVDSALNTEAFF. In DNA, the CDR3 is TGTGCCAGCAGCCAAGTGGACAGCGCATTGAACACTGAAGCTTTCTTT.

This clonotype was counted ten times or more. V and J are TRBV5-5 and TRBJ2-3; 10 nucleotides align to TRBD2. V shed 0 bases and J 10 bases; nucleotides not matched to a gene: 8. CDR1 is SGHKS and CDR2 is YYEKEE in the germline V gene (reference sequence). This CDR3 region has 15 residues. CDR3: CASSLASATSGAQYF. The CDR3 DNA reads TGTGCCAGCAGCTTGGCGTCAGCCACTAGCGGGGCGCAGTATTTT. Supplemented by reference TRBV5-5 and TRBJ2-3, the full variable domain reads DAGVTQSPTHLIKTRGQQVTLRCSPISGHKSVSWYQQVLGQGPQFIFQYYEKEERGRGNFPDRFSARQFPNYSSELNVNALLLGDSALYLCASSLASATSGAQYFGPGTRLTVL.

This clonotype was observed a few times. The rearrangement joins TRBV18 to TRBJ2-2; D possibly uses TRBD1 or TRBD2 (6 bases each). Germline V CDR1 and CDR2: KGHSH, LQKENI. Trimming removed 6 bases at V and 1 base at J, with 15 bases between. The CDR3 runs 16 residues. The DNA for the CDR3 is TGTGCCAGCTCCCCGAGGCGGGACAAGAACACCGGGGAGCTGTTTTTT. Translation: CASSPRRDKNTGELFF. Full variable domain (rest looked up from reference TRBV18 and TRBJ2-2): NAGVMQNPRHLVRRRGQEARLRCSPMKGHSHVYWYRQLPEEGLKFMVYLQKENIIDESGMPKERFSAEFPKEGPSILRIQQVVRGDSAAYFCASSPRRDKNTGELFFGEGSRLTVL.

This clonotype was seen only a few times. The chain uses TRBV2 and TRBJ1-2; D is unclear. The CDR3 is made up of 15 amino acids. Trimming removed 0 bases from V and 8 bases from J, with 16 bases in between. Germline V gene lookup returns CDR1 SNHLY and CDR2 FYNNEI. CDR3: CASSEALGPQAGYTF. The CDR3 DNA reads TGTGCCAGCAGTGAAGCGCTTGGCCCCCAGGCCGGCTACACCTTC.

The chain joins TRBV30 to TRBJ2-1; 8 bases are shared with TRBD2. Germline assignment: CDR1 GTSNPN and CDR2 SVGIG (reference sequence). The junction had 6 bases not matched to a gene; V was cut back by 4 bases and J by 4 bases. The CDR3 totals 14 residues. Written as DNA, the CDR3 is TGTGCCTGGACCCCAGGGACTAGATACAATGAGCAGTTCTTC. It is translated as CAWTPGTRYNEQFF.

The V call is TRBV20-1, the J call TRBJ2-1, with D perhaps TRBD1 (5 bases). The V gene's germline CDR1 is DFQATT and CDR2 SNEGSKA (reference sequence). The V and J ends lost 0 bases and 1 base respectively, with 10 bases between them. This CDR3 has 15 amino acids. For the CDR3, the DNA is TGCAGTGCTAGAGATGACAGTAGGTCCTACAATGAGCAGTTCTTC. Amino acids: CSARDDSRSYNEQFF.

This clonotype was counted between two and nine times. This chain connects TRBV7-9 to TRBJ2-7; D is uncertain. The germline V gene encodes CDR1 SEHNR and CDR2 FQNEAQ (reference sequence). Trimming took 3 bases from V and 3 from J, leaving 9 bases between them. This CDR3 region has 13 residues. The CDR3 coding sequence is TGTGCCAGCAGCTTCGGGCAGGTCTACGAGCAGTACTTC. It encodes CASSFGQVYEQYF.